This TCR beta chain was sequenced in a study of cytomegalovirus exposure and HLA in healthy donors. PCR employed 60 Vbeta and 13 Jbeta primers. Clones were sequenced by immunoSEQ multiplex PCR, and TCRdb holds only the in-frame ones, with some missing. Found here are more than 150,000 clones, approximately 88% of them singletons; the top ten hold more than 1.5%. The study, taken as a whole, reports: In presence/absence analyses, roughly uniform sequencing depth across donors was assumed.

With regard to this clone: Its cognate antigen is unknown.

This CDR3 has 14 amino acids. Per the germline V gene, CDR1 is MNHNS and CDR2 is SASEGT. V dropped 2 bases and J dropped 3 bases, with 7 bases sitting between them. Sequencing was performed on PBMCs. The TCR sequence derives from a woman between 18 and 30 years old in good health and CMV-seronegative. V usage is TRBV6-1 and J usage is TRBJ2-2; D is possibly TRBD2 (6 bases). Here the CDR3 reads CASSESGDTGELFF. CDR3 coding DNA: TGTGCCAGCAGTGAATCGGGGGACACCGGGGAGCTGTTTTTT.